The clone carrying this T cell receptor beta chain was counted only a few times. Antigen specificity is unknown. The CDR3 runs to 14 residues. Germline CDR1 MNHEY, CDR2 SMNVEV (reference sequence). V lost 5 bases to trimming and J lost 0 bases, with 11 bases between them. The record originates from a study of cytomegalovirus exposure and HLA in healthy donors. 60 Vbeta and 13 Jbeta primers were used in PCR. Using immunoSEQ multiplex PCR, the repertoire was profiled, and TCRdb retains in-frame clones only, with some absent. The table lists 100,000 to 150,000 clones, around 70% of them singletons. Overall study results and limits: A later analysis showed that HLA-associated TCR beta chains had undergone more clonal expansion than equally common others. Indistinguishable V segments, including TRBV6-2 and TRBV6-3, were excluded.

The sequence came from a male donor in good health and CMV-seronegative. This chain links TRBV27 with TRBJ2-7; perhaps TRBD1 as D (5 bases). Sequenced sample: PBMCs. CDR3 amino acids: CASSRQGSSYEQYF. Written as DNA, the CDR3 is TGTGCCAGCAGTCGCCAGGGCAGCTCCTACGAGCAGTACTTC.